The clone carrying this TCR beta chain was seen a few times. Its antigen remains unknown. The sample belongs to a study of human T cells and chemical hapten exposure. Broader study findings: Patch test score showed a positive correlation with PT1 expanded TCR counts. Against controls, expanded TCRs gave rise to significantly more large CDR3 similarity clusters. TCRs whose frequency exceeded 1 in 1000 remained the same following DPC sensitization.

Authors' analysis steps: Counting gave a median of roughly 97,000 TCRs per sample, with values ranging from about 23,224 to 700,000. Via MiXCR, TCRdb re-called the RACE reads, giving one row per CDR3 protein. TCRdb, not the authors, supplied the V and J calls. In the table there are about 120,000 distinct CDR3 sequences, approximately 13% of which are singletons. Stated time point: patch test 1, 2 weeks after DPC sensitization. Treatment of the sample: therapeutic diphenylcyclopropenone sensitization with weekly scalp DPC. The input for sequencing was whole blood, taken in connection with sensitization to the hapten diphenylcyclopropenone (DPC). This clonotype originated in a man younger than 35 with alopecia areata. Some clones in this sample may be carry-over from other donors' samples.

This CDR3 is CAISESPGIHTGELFF. The CDR3 coding sequence is TGTGCCATCAGTGAGTCGCCAGGGATACACACCGGGGAGCTGTTTTTT. The chain employs TRBV10-3 and TRBJ2-2, with a possible D match to TRBD1 (5 bases). Germline CDR1 and CDR2: ENHRY and SYGVKD. V was trimmed by 0 bases and J by 3 bases, leaving 11 bases between them. The CDR3 runs to 16 residues.